This is a list of T cell receptor beta chains from one sample in a study of blood T cell repertoires in COVID-19. Generated by immunoSEQ multiplex PCR, the TCRdb table keeps only in-frame clones and is missing some. The sample has 250,000 to 300,000 clones; around nine tenths are singletons. The material sequenced was peripheral blood. These receptors all come from an older woman with acute or convalescent COVID-19. CDR3s include the opening cysteine and the closing phenylalanine or tryptophan. The D gene is left open where the match is weak. A clone size is listed for some rows: how often the clone was seen (once, few, many), or a class if it is expanded.

>TRBV19|NA|TRBJ1-3|NA
CATGRRSDRNTIYF
TGTGCCACCGGTCGGCGGTCGGACAGAAACACCATATATTTT
>TRBV3-1/TRBV3-2|TRBD2|TRBJ2-2|few
CASSHSGRGGGELFF
TGTGCCAGCAGCCACAGCGGGAGAGGTGGCGGGGAGCTGTTTTTT
>TRBV27|TRBD1|TRBJ1-1|NA
CASTKTRDRSEAFF
TGTGCCAGCACCAAAACTCGGGACAGGAGCGAAGCTTTCTTT
>TRBV6-5|TRBD1|TRBJ1-2|NA
CASSFTGQGGYTF
TGTGCCAGCAGCTTCACCGGACAGGGAGGCTACACCTTC
>TRBV28|TRBD1|TRBJ1-2|NA
CASSSRDSLNYGYTF
TGTGCCAGCAGTTCCCGGGACAGCCTGAACTATGGCTACACCTTC
>TRBV9|NA|TRBJ2-7|NA
CASSPGRGLDYEQYF
TGTGCCAGCAGTCCGGGGCGGGGGCTTGACTACGAGCAGTACTTC
>TRBV2|TRBD1|TRBJ1-1|NA
CASSPRTGGTEAFF
TGTGCCAGCAGCCCACGGACAGGGGGGACTGAAGCTTTCTTT
>TRBV4-3|TRBD1|TRBJ2-3|NA
CASSQDWGQPGYF
TGCGCCAGCAGCCAAGATTGGGGACAGCCGGGGTATTTT
>TRBV18|NA|TRBJ1-1|few
CASSATVNTEAFF
TGTGCCAGCTCAGCTACAGTGAACACTGAAGCTTTCTTT
>TRBV27|NA|TRBJ1-2|NA
CASSLARNYGYTF
TGTGCCAGCAGTTTGGCCCGTAACTATGGCTACACCTTC
>TRBV24-1|NA|TRBJ2-5|NA
CATSAGAGVETQYF
TGTGCCACCAGTGCTGGGGCTGGGGTGGAGACCCAGTACTTC
>TRBV20-1|TRBD2|TRBJ2-2|NA
CSASKTSGGGGELFF
TGCAGTGCTAGTAAGACTAGCGGGGGAGGTGGGGAGCTGTTTTTT
>TRBV5-6|NA|TRBJ1-2|few
CASSLGQSYGYTF
TGTGCCAGCAGCTTGGGACAGAGCTATGGCTACACCTTC
>TRBV7-6|NA|TRBJ1-1|NA
CASSSQMNTEAFF
TGTGCCAGCAGCTCGCAGATGAACACTGAAGCTTTCTTT
>TRBV27|TRBD2|TRBJ2-7|NA
CASSPGLAGVNEQYF
TGTGCCAGCAGTCCGGGACTAGCGGGAGTAAACGAGCAGTACTTC
>TRBV7-2|NA|TRBJ1-5|NA
CASSPLGGQNGQPQHF
TGTGCCAGCAGCCCATTGGGGGGGCAAAACGGTCAGCCCCAGCATTTT
>TRBV6-2/TRBV6-3|TRBD1|TRBJ2-7|few
CASSPGTGPYEQYF
TGTGCCAGCAGTCCCGGGACAGGGCCCTACGAGCAGTACTTC
>TRBV5-1|NA|TRBJ2-7|once
CASSTQGYEQYF
TGCGCCAGCAGCACACAGGGTTACGAGCAGTACTTC
>TRBV2|NA|TRBJ2-2|NA
CASQGTGELFF
TGTGCCAGTCAGGGCACCGGGGAGCTGTTTTTT
>TRBV6-5|TRBD1|TRBJ1-1|NA
CASSDRGENTEAFF
TGTGCCAGCAGCGACAGGGGGGAGAACACTGAAGCTTTCTTT
>TRBV9|TRBD1|TRBJ1-4|NA
CASSAPPRTGQGYEKLFF
TGTGCCAGCAGCGCACCCCCTAGAACGGGACAGGGTTATGAAAAACTGTTTTTT
>TRBV3-1/TRBV3-2|TRBD2|TRBJ2-3|NA
CASSQARPGLAGGRGTDTQYF
TGTGCCAGCAGCCAAGCCCGGCCGGGACTAGCGGGAGGGCGGGGCACAGATACGCAGTATTTT
>TRBV6-5|NA|TRBJ1-1|NA
CASSLPGNTEAFF
TGTGCCAGCAGTTTACCAGGAAACACTGAAGCTTTCTTT
>TRBV6-6|NA|TRBJ1-5|NA
CASSYSGRVDQPQHF
TGTGCCAGCAGTTACAGCGGGAGAGTCGATCAGCCCCAGCATTTT
>TRBV7-6|TRBD1|TRBJ2-5|NA
CASSAGTALYQETQYF
TGTGCCAGCAGCGCCGGGACAGCCTTATACCAAGAGACCCAGTACTTC
>TRBV5-1|TRBD1|TRBJ2-1|NA
CASSPDSDRGTNEQFF
TGCGCCAGCAGCCCTGACTCGGACAGGGGCACGAATGAGCAGTTCTTC
>TRBV6-5|NA|TRBJ1-2|NA
CASSYVGGGRTDGYTF
TGTGCCAGCAGTTACGTCGGGGGGGGAAGGACTGATGGCTACACCTTC
>TRBV19|NA|TRBJ2-3|NA
CASSVGLLSTDTQYF
TGTGCCAGTAGTGTTGGACTACTTAGCACAGATACGCAGTATTTT
>TRBV6-2/TRBV6-3|TRBD1|TRBJ1-1|NA
CASSYSGTGGSNTEAFF
TGTGCCAGCAGTTACTCAGGGACAGGGGGGTCGAACACTGAAGCTTTCTTT
>TRBV28|NA|TRBJ2-2|NA
CASSLARVNTGELFF
TGTGCCAGCAGTTTAGCCAGGGTTAACACCGGGGAGCTGTTTTTT
>TRBV5-1|TRBD1|TRBJ2-7|NA
CASGPTGPYEQYF
TGCGCCAGCGGCCCGACAGGGCCCTACGAGCAGTACTTC
>TRBV7-7|TRBD1|TRBJ2-2|NA
CASSPSTGTGNPGELFF
TGTGCTAGCAGCCCGTCCACCGGGACAGGGAACCCCGGGGAGCTGTTTTTT
>TRBV25-1|NA|TRBJ1-2|NA
CASSVPGHGYTF
TGTGCCAGCAGTGTCCCAGGGCATGGCTACACCTTC
>TRBV29-1|TRBD1|TRBJ1-2|NA
CSERRTGSDGYTF
TGCAGCGAGAGAAGGACAGGCTCGGATGGCTACACCTTC